The clone carrying this TCR beta chain has just a few counts. The data stem from a study of blood T cell repertoires in COVID-19. Study-wide background: Samples came from the United States, Italy and Spain, spanning acute and convalescent COVID-19.

Original methodology: How many nucleated cells were present was estimated from reference gene primer amplification. Sequenced by immunoSEQ multiplex PCR; TCRdb stores in-frame clones only, minus some. That table is the source of V, J and clone size, and D and trimming were worked out from the DNA. The sample shows 160,000 or so clones, roughly 80% of them seen only once. Germline CDR1 and CDR2: LGHDT and YNNKEL (reference sequence). V gave up 2 bases and J gave up 5 bases; unmatched junction bases: 8. The CDR3 spans 15 residues. V usage is TRBV3-1 (or the pseudogene TRBV3-2) and J usage is TRBJ2-7; 8 bases agree with TRBD2. The clonotype comes from a woman aged 80 or older with acute or convalescent COVID-19. The material sequenced was peripheral blood. For the CDR3, the DNA is TGTGCCAGCAGCCAACCAGGGACTAGTTTAAACGAGCAGTACTTC. Translated, it gives CASSQPGTSLNEQYF.